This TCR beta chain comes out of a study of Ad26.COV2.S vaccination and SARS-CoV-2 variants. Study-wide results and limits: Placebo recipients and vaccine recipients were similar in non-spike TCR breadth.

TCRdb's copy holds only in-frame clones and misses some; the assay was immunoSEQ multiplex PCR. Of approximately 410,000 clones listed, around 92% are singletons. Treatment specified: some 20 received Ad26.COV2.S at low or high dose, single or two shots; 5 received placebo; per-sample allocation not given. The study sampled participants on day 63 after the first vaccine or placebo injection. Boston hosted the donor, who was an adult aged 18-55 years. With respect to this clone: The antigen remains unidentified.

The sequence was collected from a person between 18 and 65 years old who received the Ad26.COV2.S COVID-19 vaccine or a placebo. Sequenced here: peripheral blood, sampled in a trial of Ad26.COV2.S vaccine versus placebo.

CDR3 loop: CASSLVDRGQAETQYF. In nucleotides, the CDR3 is TGTGCCAGCAGCTTGGTAGACAGGGGGCAAGCAGAGACCCAGTACTTC. The V gene is TRBV5-6, the J gene TRBJ2-5; 10 bases align to TRBD1. Germline CDR1 SGHDT, CDR2 YYEEEE. This CDR3 has 16 residues. The trim removed 0 bases at V and 4 bases at J, leaving 6 bases unmatched.